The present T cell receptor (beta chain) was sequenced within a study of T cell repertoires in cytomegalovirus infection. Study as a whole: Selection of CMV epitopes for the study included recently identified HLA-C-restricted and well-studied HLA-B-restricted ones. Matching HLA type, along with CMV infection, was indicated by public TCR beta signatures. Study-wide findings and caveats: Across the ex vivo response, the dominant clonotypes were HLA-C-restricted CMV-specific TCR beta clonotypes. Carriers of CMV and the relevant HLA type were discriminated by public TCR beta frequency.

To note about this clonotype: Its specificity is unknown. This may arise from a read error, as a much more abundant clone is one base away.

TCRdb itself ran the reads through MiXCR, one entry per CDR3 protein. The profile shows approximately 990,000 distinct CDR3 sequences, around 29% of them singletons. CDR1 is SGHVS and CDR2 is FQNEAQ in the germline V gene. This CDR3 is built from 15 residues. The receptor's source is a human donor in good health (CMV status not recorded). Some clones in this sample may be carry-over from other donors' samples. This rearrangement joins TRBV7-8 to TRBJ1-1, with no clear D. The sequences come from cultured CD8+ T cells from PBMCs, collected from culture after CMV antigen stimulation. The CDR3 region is CASSLGSGRSTKAFF. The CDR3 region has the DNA TGTGCCAGCAGCTTAGGGTCCGGACGGAGCACTAAAGCTTTCTTT. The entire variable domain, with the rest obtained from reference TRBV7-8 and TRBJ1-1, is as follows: GAGVSQSPRYKVAKRGQDVALRCDPISGHVSLFWYQQALGQGPEFLTYFQNEAQLDKSGLPSDRFFAERPEGSVSTLKIQRTQQEDSAVYLCASSLGSGRSTKAFFGQGTRLTVV.